This section outlines one T cell receptor (beta chain) sequence together with its context. At least ten counts were recorded for this clonotype. Its antigen target is currently unknown. No base-level quality is on record; no much larger clone is a single base apart. In light of the paper, this sample's treatment or condition label describes: live attenuated yellow fever vaccine strain. At each blood-draw timepoint, two biological replicates of bulk PBMCs were collected. A standard Ficoll-Paque protocol was used to isolate PBMCs from peripheral blood. TriZol was used to extract RNA from bulk PBMCs, CD4 and CD8 fractions, and dextramer-positive and dextramer-negative fractions. For sequencing, an Illumina NovaSeq 6000 was employed. TCR cDNA was synthesized by 5'RACE template switching, which introduced a universal primer site and unique molecular identifiers. Priming of cDNA synthesis was performed from both the TCR alpha and TCR beta constant segments. Library amplification used two PCR steps, and the second PCR step added sample barcodes and sequencing adapters. Sequencing of libraries was done on Illumina HiSeq 2500 (2x100 bp) or NovaSeq (2x150 bp). The source study handled its data this way. MIGEC was used to demultiplex reads and collapse the reads into UMI consensus sequences, and MiXCR was used for V(D)J alignment. Vaccine-responding clonotypes were identified with edgeR using replicate PBMC samples, with FDR below 0.01 and a log2 fold change above 5 up to day 15 being required. Each bulk clonotype received a CD4 or CD8 identity based on whether the sequenced CD4 or CD8 repertoire contained that clonotype at higher abundance. In TCRdb, the public reads were trimmed at Q25 with fastp and aligned with MiXCR, with productive beta chains retained. Rows with a matching CDR3 protein are joined into one entry that keeps the most common DNA and genes. The V and J calls and clone size come from TCRdb's table, not from the authors' own analysis. For this sample there are hundreds of thousands of distinct CDR3 sequences; around a sixth appear just once. The ten largest clones take up roughly a sixth of the sample.

This sample stems from a study of T cells after yellow fever vaccination (dated by TCRdb to about 2019). In terms of the full investigation: The SMART-Seq v4 Ultra Low Input RNA kit was used to prepare libraries from fractions with low cell numbers. To follow T-cell clones before and after both primary and booster YFV17D yellow fever vaccination, bulk TCR alpha and beta repertoires underwent longitudinal sequencing. Two healthy male donors made up the cohort, one aged 18 to 29 years and the other aged 30 to 40 years. Blood was collected at multiple timepoints before and after primary and secondary immunization, and bulk PBMC replicates and cell subsets were isolated.

Counted from cysteine to phenylalanine, this CDR3 has 14 amino acids. The DNA shown is the 42-base CDR3, in frame from base 1. The V and J ends are trimmed by 1 base and 7 bases, leaving 11 bases between them. Per the germline V gene (reference sequence), DFQATT is the CDR1 and SNEGSKA is the CDR2. On the study overall, not on this receptor specifically: Computational filtering was required because FACS-sorted repertoires could contain abundant contaminating clonotypes from the bulk population. Only two donors were included in the study, so the extent to which the findings can be generalized is limited. The secondary T-cell response was weaker than the primary response but faster, peaking on day 5 instead of day 15. Most clones expanded after primary vaccination were re-detected after the booster (96% of CD4 and about nine tenths of CD8), suggesting broad memory maintenance. A small share of clonotypes was detected in both CD4 and CD8 compartments, with the overlap likely arising from convergent recombination.

Rearrangement joined TRBV20-1 to TRBJ1-6; the D gene is perhaps TRBD1, from 6 matching bases. The source material was PBMCs, sampled before the yellow fever booster vaccination. This clonotype originated in a man younger than 35 who received the YFV17D yellow fever vaccine. The DNA reads TGCAGTGCTAGAGGCCACAGGGAGAATTCACCCCTCCACTTT. This is translated as CSARGHRENSPLHF.